The present T cell receptor (beta chain) was sequenced within a study of cytotoxic CD8 clonotypes in ibrutinib-treated CLL. Deep sequencing aimed at 1 in 200,000 to 1 in 1 million T cells' resolution. The repertoire was sequenced with immunoSEQ multiplex PCR; TCRdb's copy has only in-frame clones and lacks some. There are roughly 170,000 clones in the sample; less than 85% occur only once, and around 4.5% lies in the top ten. This CDR3 is 18 amino acids long. Germline V lookup: CDR1 SGHAT, CDR2 FQNNGV. Trimming cost V 1 base and J 2 bases; bases outside gene matches: 10. This clone appeared once. This specimen was PBMCs, taken after 24 months of ibrutinib treatment. The V call is TRBV11-2, the J call TRBJ1-2; 10 positions match TRBD1. The sequence was collected from a human donor with chronic lymphocytic leukemia. CDR3 sequence: CASSLAGTGVYQNYGYTF. CDR3 coding DNA: TGTGCCAGCAGCTTAGCCGGGACAGGGGTTTATCAGAACTATGGCTACACCTTC.